These 20 T cell receptor beta chains were all obtained from the same sample, sequenced in a study of blood T cell repertoires in COVID-19. Clones were sequenced by immunoSEQ multiplex PCR, and TCRdb holds only the in-frame ones, with some missing. The table shows about 160,000 clones, with approximately 88% occurring only once. The sequenced sample was peripheral blood. The receptor source for this set is a woman of 80 years or more with active or convalescent COVID-19.

The J gene is TRBJ2-7, the V gene TRBV4-3; the match to TRBD1 covers 7 bases. CDR3 size: 15 residues. CDR1 and CDR2 from the germline V gene are LGHNA and YSLEER. The V and J ends lost 0 bases and 3 bases, in that order; junction bases with no gene match: 5. CDR3 in amino acids: CASSQDRTGRYEQYF. CDR3 nucleotide sequence: TGCGCCAGCAGCCAAGATAGGACAGGACGCTACGAGCAGTACTTC.

The rearrangement joins TRBV29-1 to TRBJ1-1, with unresolved D. The CDR3 covers 13 residues. Trimming removed 4 bases from V and 1 base from J, with 10 bases in between. Germline CDR1 is SQVTM and CDR2 is ANQGSEA. CDR3 sequence reads: CSVAPQRNTEAFF. The CDR3 DNA reads as TGCAGCGTTGCCCCACAGAGGAACACTGAAGCTTTCTTT.

The V and J genes are TRBV20-1 and TRBJ2-7, with TRBD1 as a possible D gene (5 bases). The CDR3 covers 13 residues. V lost 3 bases and J 2 bases, leaving 11 bases between the germline ends. Germline values: CDR1 DFQATT, CDR2 SNEGSKA (reference sequence). CDR3 DNA: TGCAGTGCTAGTGAGGAAGGGGCCTACGAGCAGTACTTC. Protein: CSASEEGAYEQYF.

There are many counts of this clone. V and J are TRBV5-1 and TRBJ1-1, with D perhaps TRBD1 (5 bases). This CDR3 is 13 amino acids long. In germline, CDR1 is SGHRS, CDR2 YFSETQ. The V end was cut by 3 bases, the J end by 0 bases, with 6 bases between. The CDR3 DNA reads TGCGCCAGCAGCTCAGGGATGAACACTGAAGCTTTCTTT. Its translation: CASSSGMNTEAFF. Variable domain in full (rest from reference TRBV5-1 and TRBJ1-1): KAGVTQTPRYLIKTRGQQVTLSCSPISGHRSVSWYQQTPGQGLQFLFEYFSETQRNKGNFPGRFSGRQFSNSRSEMNVSTLELGDSALYLCASSSGMNTEAFFGQGTRLTVV.

The chain couples TRBV11-3 to TRBJ2-3; no clear D gene. CDR1 and CDR2 from the germline V gene are SGHNT and YENEEA. Trimming removed 5 bases at V and 4 bases at J, with 4 bases between. This CDR3 region has 11 residues. CDR3 in DNA: TGTGCCAGCAGCCTCTCAGATACGCAGTATTTT. This translates into CASSLSDTQYF.

V gene TRBV18 combines with J gene TRBJ1-2, with 9 bases identical to TRBD1. The CDR3 consists of 14 residues. Germline values: CDR1 KGHSH, CDR2 LQKENI. V dropped 2 bases and J dropped 4; count of bases not matched to a gene: 2. CDR3 nucleotides: TGTGCCAGCTCACCAGCGGACAGGGGCTATGGCTACACCTTC. This encodes CASSPADRGYGYTF. The full variable domain, rest sourced from reference TRBV18 and TRBJ1-2, is NAGVMQNPRHLVRRRGQEARLRCSPMKGHSHVYWYRQLPEEGLKFMVYLQKENIIDESGMPKERFSAEFPKEGPSILRIQQVVRGDSAAYFCASSPADRGYGYTFGSGTRLTVV.

The rearrangement links TRBV5-1 to TRBJ1-2; TRBD1 agrees at 9 bases. The CDR3 has 14 residues. Germline CDR1 SGHRS, CDR2 YFSETQ. With 4 bases clipped from V and 8 bases from J, the junction kept 9 bases outside the gene matches. The DNA for the CDR3 is TGCGCCAGCAGCACATTACAGGGGGCTGACGGCTACACCTTC. Amino acid sequence: CASSTLQGADGYTF.

This clone was detected only a few times. The V gene is TRBV5-4, the J gene TRBJ2-3, with 7 bases matching TRBD2. Per the germline V gene, CDR1 is SGHNT and CDR2 is YYREEE (reference sequence). The junction had 3 bases not matched to a gene; V was cut back by 3 bases and J by 2 bases. This CDR3 spans 14 amino acids. The CDR3 here is CASSWGGFTDTQYF. The CDR3 DNA follows: TGTGCCAGCAGCTGGGGGGGATTCACAGATACGCAGTATTTT.

The V gene is TRBV5-1, the J gene TRBJ1-1, with 11 bases aligning to TRBD1. The germline CDR1 and CDR2 sequences are SGHRS and YFSETQ. This CDR3 spans 16 amino acids. V lost 3 bases and J lost 4; bases outside the gene matches: 8. The CDR3 nucleotides are TGCGCCAGCAGCTCAGGACAGGGGGCTTTGGGCACTGAAGCTTTCTTT. As protein: CASSSGQGALGTEAFF.

The rearrangement links TRBV7-3 to TRBJ2-6, with D unresolved. CDR1 is SGHTA and CDR2 is FQGTGA in the germline V gene. Deletions cut 3 bases from V and 0 bases from J, with 6 bases between. The CDR3 contains 15 residues. CDR3 nucleotide sequence: TGTGCCAGCAGCTTCCTCGGCTCTGGGGCCAACGTCCTGACTTTC. It codes for CASSFLGSGANVLTF. The whole variable domain, remainder taken from reference TRBV7-3 and TRBJ2-6, is GAGVSQTPSNKVTEKGKYVELRCDPISGHTALYWYRQSLGQGPEFLIYFQGTGAADDSGLPNDRFFAVRPEGSVSTLKIQRTERGDSAVYLCASSFLGSGANVLTFGAGSRLTVL.

The CDR3 loop is CSAAGVGNTEAFF. The DNA for the CDR3 is TGCAGCGCCGCCGGGGTGGGGAACACTGAAGCTTTCTTT. V usage is TRBV29-1 and J usage is TRBJ1-1; D gene ambiguous. The CDR3 sequence is 13 residues long. Germline CDR1 SQVTM, CDR2 ANQGSEA. V lost 7 bases to trimming and J lost 1 base, with 13 bases between them.

The V gene is TRBV4-3, the J gene TRBJ1-6; tentative D call: TRBD1 (6 bases). V was trimmed by 0 bases and J by 6 bases, leaving 12 bases between them. Per the germline V gene, CDR1 is LGHNA and CDR2 is YSLEER. CDR3 length: 16 residues. CDR3 loop: CASSQDWGLINSPLHF. DNA for the CDR3: TGCGCCAGCAGCCAAGATTGGGGGCTGATTAATTCACCCCTCCACTTT.

This clone was seen a single time. The CDR3 loop is CASSANRGPGVTEAFF. The CDR3 DNA sequence: TGCGCCAGCAGCGCCAACAGGGGCCCCGGGGTCACTGAAGCTTTCTTT. V and J are TRBV5-1 and TRBJ1-1; 7 bases fit TRBD1. V lost 4 bases, J lost 4 bases, and 13 bases stayed unmatched. The length of the CDR3 is 16 residues. The germline V gene encodes CDR1 SGHRS and CDR2 YFSETQ.

V gene TRBV15 combines with J gene TRBJ2-1; 7 bases are shared with TRBD2. V gave up 0 bases and J gave up 4 bases; unmatched junction bases: 3. CDR3 length equals 15 residues. CDR1 LNHNV and CDR2 YYDKDF come from the germline V gene (reference sequence). The CDR3 loop is CATSRDASGYNEQFF. The CDR3 region has the DNA TGTGCCACCAGCAGAGATGCTAGCGGATACAATGAGCAGTTCTTC.

V usage is TRBV11-2 and J usage is TRBJ2-3; 12 bases line up with TRBD2. Trimming took 5 bases from V and 5 from J; bases not matched to a gene: 8. Germline CDR1 and CDR2: SGHAT and FQNNGV. The CDR3 contains 16 residues. CDR3 loop: CASSRRLAGEGDTQYF. DNA for the CDR3: TGTGCCAGCAGCCGTAGACTAGCGGGGGAGGGAGATACGCAGTATTTT.

The genes are TRBV30 and TRBJ1-6, with D hard to call. Trimming left V 3 bases short and J 9 bases short, with 6 bases between. CDR3 length: 11 residues. From germline, CDR1 is GTSNPN and CDR2 SVGIG (reference sequence). The CDR3 DNA reads TGTGCCTGGAGAACGAGTTCACCCCTCCACTTT. Its translation: CAWRTSSPLHF. Drawing the rest from reference TRBV30 and TRBJ1-6, the complete variable domain is SQTIHQWPATLVQPVGSPLSLECTVEGTSNPNLYWYRQAAGRGLQLLFYSVGIGQISSEVPQNLSASRPQDRQFILSSKKLLLSDSGFYLCAWRTSSPLHFGNGTRLTVT.

The chain has TRBV7-9 and TRBJ1-1, with D perhaps matching TRBD1 (6 bases). CDR3 size: 16 residues. CDR1 is SEHNR and CDR2 is FQNEAQ in the germline V gene (reference sequence). Trimming stripped 3 bases from V and 0 bases from J, with 14 bases between. CDR3 bases: TGTGCCAGCAGCTTGCCCCGGGACACTCTGAACACTGAAGCTTTCTTT. This codes for CASSLPRDTLNTEAFF.

This chain uses TRBV6-6 with TRBJ2-3; D is unclear. V lost 5 bases and J lost 6, with 21 bases in between. Germline V gene data show CDR1 as MNHNY and CDR2 as SVGAGI (reference sequence). The CDR3 has 16 residues. CDR3 coding DNA: TGTGCCAGCAGTATGACAACCCAACTTCATATGGATACGCAGTATTTT. It translates to CASSMTTQLHMDTQYF.

The chain couples TRBV5-1 to TRBJ1-1, with 10 bases identical to TRBD1. J was trimmed by 5 bases and V by 5 bases; bases with no gene match: 15. The V gene's germline CDR1 is SGHRS and CDR2 YFSETQ. CDR3 length: 17 amino acids. The CDR3: CASSERQGALGATEAFF. The CDR3 nucleotides are TGCGCCAGCAGTGAACGACAGGGGGCGCTGGGAGCGACTGAAGCTTTCTTT.

The chain uses TRBV19 and TRBJ2-2; the D gene is possibly TRBD1 (5 bases). The germline CDR1 and CDR2 sequences are LNHDA and SQIVND (reference sequence). The CDR3 length is 16 residues. V dropped 3 bases and J dropped 0 bases, with 11 bases sitting between them. Written as DNA, the CDR3 is TGTGCCAGTAGTATCGGCAGGGTGGCGAACACCGGGGAGCTGTTTTTT. Amino acids: CASSIGRVANTGELFF.